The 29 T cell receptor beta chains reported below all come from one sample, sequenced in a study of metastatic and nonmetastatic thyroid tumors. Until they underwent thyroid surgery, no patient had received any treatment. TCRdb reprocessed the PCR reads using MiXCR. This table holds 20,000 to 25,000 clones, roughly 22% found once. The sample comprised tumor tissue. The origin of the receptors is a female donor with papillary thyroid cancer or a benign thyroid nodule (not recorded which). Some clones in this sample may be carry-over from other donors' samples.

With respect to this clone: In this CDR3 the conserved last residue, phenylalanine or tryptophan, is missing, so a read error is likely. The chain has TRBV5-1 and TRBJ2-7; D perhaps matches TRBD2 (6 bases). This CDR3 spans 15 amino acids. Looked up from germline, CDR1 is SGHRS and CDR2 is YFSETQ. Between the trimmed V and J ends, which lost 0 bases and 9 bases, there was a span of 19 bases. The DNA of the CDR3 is TGCGCCAGCAGCTTGGGGGACTTCTCGTATACGGGGCAGTACTCC. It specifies CASSLGDFSYTGQYS.

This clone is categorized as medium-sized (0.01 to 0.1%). CDR3: CASSLIRAPYEQYF. CDR3 in DNA: TGTGCCAGCAGCTTAATTAGGGCCCCCTACGAGCAGTACTTC. This chain uses TRBV11-2 with TRBJ2-7; D is unclear. Germline lookup yields CDR1 SGHAT and CDR2 FQNNGV. Trimming shortened V by 2 bases and J by 2 bases, and 10 bases separated the two germline ends. CDR3 length: 14 amino acids.

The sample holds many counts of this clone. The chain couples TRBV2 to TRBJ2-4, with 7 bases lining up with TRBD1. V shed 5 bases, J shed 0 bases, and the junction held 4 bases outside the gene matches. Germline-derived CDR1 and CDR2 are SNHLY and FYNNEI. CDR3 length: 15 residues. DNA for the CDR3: TGTGCCAGCAGTTACAGGGGCACAGCCAAAAACATTCAGTACTTC. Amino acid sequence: CASSYRGTAKNIQYF. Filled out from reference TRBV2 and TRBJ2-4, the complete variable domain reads EPEVTQTPSHQVTQMGQEVILRCVPISNHLYFYWYRQILGQKVEFLVSFYNNEISEKSEIFDDQFSVERPDGSNFTLKIRSTKLEDSAMYFCASSYRGTAKNIQYFGAGTRLSVL.

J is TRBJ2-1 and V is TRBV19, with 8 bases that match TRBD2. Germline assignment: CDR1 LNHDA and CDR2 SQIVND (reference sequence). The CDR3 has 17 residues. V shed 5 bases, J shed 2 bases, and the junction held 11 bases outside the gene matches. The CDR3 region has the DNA TGTGCCAGTAGTCCGAGACTAGCGTGGGGGCCCTACAATGAGCAGTTCTTC. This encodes CASSPRLAWGPYNEQFF.

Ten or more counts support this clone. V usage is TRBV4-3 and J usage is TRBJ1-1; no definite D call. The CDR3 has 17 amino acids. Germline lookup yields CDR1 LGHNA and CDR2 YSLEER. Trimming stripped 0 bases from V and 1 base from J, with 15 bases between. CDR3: CASSQERTFGENTEAFF. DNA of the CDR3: TGCGCCAGCAGCCAAGAACGGACTTTCGGGGAGAACACTGAAGCTTTCTTT.

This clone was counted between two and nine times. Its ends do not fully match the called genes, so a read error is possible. The CDR3 DNA reads as TGTGACAGCAGTTTTGTAGCGGGAGAACTACTAGTTGGGCAGTTCTTC. Translation: CDSSFVAGELLVGQFF. The chain has TRBV12-3 or TRBV12-4 and TRBJ2-1; TRBD2 matches 9 bases. The CDR3 length is 16 residues.

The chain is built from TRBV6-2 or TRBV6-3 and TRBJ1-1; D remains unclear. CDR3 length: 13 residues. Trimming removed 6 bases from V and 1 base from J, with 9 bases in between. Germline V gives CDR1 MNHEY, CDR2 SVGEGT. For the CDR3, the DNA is TGTGCCAGCAGAAAACAGTGGAACACTGAAGCTTTCTTT. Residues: CASRKQWNTEAFF.

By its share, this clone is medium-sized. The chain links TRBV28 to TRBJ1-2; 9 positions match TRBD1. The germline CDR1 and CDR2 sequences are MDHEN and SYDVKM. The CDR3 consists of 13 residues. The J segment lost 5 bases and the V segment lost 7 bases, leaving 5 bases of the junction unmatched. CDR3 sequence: CASTSDRGYGYTF. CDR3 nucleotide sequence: TGTGCCAGCACCTCAGACAGGGGGTATGGCTACACCTTC.

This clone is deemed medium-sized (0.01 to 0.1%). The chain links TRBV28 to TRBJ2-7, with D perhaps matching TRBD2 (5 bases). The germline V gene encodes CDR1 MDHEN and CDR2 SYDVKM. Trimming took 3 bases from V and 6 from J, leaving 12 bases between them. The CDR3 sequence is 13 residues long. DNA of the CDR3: TGTGCCAGCAGTTTTGGCGGGTCCCCCGAGCAGTACTTC. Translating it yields CASSFGGSPEQYF.

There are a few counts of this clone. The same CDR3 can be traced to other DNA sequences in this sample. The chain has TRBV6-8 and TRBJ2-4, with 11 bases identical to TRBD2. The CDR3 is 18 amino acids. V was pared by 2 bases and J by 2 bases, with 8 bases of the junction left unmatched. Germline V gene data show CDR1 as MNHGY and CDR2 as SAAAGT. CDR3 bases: TGTGCCAGCAGTTACCCCAGACTAGCGGGATGGACCAAAAACATTCAGTACTTC. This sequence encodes CASSYPRLAGWTKNIQYF.

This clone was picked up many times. The CDR3 nucleotides read TGCGCCAGCAGCTTGAGTCGACGCCTATCCGGGGAGCTGTTTTTT. Translated, it gives CASSLSRRLSGELFF. The rearrangement links TRBV5-1 to TRBJ2-2; D not resolved. The germline gives CDR1 SGHRS, CDR2 YFSETQ. Trimming shortened V by 1 base and J by 6 bases, and 13 bases separated the two germline ends. This CDR3 comprises 15 residues.

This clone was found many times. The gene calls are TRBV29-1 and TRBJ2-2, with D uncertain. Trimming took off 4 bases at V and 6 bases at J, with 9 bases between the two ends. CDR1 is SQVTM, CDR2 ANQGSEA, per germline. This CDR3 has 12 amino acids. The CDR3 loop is CSVGKAAGELFF. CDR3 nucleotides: TGCAGCGTTGGTAAGGCCGCCGGGGAGCTGTTTTTT.

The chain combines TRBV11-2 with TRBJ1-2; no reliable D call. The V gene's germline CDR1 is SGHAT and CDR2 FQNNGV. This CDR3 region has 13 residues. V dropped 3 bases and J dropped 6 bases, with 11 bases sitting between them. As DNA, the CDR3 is TGTGCCAGCAGCTTTGTCACAGATGATGGCTACACCTTC. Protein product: CASSFVTDDGYTF. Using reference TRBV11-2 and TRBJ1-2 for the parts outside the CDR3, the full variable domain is EAGVAQSPRYKIIEKRQSVAFWCNPISGHATLYWYQQILGQGPKLLIQFQNNGVVDDSQLPKDRFSAERLKGVDSTLKIQPAKLEDSAVYLCASSFVTDDGYTFGSGTRLTVV.

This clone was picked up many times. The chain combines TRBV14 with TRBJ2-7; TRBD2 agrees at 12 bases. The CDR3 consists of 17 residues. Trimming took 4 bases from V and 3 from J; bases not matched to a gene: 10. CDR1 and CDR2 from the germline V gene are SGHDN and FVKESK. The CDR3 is CASSPKSLAGGFYEQYF. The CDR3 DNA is TGTGCCAGCAGCCCAAAATCTCTAGCGGGAGGGTTCTACGAGCAGTACTTC. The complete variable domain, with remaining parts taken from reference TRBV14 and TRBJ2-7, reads EAGVTQFPSHSVIEKGQTVTLRCDPISGHDNLYWYRRVMGKEIKFLLHFVKESKQDESGMPNNRFLAERTGGTYSTLKVQPAELEDSGVYFCASSPKSLAGGFYEQYFGPGTRLTVT.

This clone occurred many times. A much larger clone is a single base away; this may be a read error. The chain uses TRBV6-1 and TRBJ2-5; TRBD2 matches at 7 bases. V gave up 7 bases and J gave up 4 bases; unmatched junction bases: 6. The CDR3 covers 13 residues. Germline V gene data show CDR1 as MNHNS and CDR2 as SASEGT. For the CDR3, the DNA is TGTGCCAGCATCCCCTCGGGGGGAGAGACCCAGTACTTC. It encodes CASIPSGGETQYF.

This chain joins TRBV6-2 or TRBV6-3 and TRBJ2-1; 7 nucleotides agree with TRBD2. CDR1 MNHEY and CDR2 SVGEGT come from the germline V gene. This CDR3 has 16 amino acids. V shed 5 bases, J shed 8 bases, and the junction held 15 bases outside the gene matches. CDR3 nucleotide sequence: TGTGCCAGCAGTCCCCTAACTAGCGCCCGAGTGTATGAGCAGTTCTTC. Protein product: CASSPLTSARVYEQFF.

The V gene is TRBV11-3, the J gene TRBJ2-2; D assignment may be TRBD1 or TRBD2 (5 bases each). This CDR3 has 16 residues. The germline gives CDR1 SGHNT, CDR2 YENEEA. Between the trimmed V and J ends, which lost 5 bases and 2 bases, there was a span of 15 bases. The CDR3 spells CASSEDGGSNTGELFF. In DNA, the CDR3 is TGTGCCAGCAGCGAAGATGGGGGATCTAACACCGGGGAGCTGTTTTTT.

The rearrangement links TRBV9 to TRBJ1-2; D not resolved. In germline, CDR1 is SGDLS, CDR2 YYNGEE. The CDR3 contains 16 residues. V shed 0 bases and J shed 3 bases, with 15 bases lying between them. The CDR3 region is CASSVGEEPRYYGYTF. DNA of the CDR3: TGTGCCAGCAGCGTAGGGGAGGAGCCCCGGTACTATGGCTACACCTTC.

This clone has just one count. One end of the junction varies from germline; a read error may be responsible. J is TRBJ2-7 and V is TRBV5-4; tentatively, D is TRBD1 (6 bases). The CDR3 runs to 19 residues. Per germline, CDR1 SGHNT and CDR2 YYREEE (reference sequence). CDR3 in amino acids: CASSSWSDRWLWESYDQYF. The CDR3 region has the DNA TGTGCCAGCAGCTCATGGAGTGACAGGTGGCTTTGGGAGAGCTACGATCAGTACTTC.

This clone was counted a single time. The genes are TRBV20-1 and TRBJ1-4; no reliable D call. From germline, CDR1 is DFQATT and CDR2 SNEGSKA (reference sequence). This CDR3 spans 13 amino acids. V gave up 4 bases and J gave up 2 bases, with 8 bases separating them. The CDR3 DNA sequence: TGCAGTGCTATATTGAGGACTAATGAAAAACTGTTTTTT. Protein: CSAILRTNEKLFF.

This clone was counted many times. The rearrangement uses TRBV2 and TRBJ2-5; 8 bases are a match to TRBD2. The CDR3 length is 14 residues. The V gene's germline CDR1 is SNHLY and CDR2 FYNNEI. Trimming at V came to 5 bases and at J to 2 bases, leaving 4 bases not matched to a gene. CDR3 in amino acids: CASSFSGGQETQYF. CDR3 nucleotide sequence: TGTGCCAGCAGTTTCTCGGGAGGGCAAGAGACCCAGTACTTC.

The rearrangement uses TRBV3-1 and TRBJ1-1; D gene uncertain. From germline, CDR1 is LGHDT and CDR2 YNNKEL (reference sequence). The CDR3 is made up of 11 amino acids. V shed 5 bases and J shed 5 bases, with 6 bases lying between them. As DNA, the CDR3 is TGTGCCAGCAGCTCCGTTACTGAAGCTTTCTTT. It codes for CASSSVTEAFF.

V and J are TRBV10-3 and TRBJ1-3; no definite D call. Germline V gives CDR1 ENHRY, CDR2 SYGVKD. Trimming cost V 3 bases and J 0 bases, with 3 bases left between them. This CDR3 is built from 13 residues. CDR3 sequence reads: CAISEHSGNTIYF. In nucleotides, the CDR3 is TGTGCCATCAGTGAACACTCTGGAAACACCATATATTTT.

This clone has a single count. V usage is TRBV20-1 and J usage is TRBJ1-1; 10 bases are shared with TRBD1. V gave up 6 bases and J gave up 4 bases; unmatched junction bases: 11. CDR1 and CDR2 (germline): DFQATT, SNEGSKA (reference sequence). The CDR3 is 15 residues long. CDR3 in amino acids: CSASRDRGLSTEAFF. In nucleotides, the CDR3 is TGCAGTGCCTCCCGGGACAGGGGCTTGAGCACTGAAGCTTTCTTT.

The CDR3 is CASRPNIGQAKTDTQYF. The CDR3 DNA follows: TGTGCCAGTAGACCTAACATCGGACAGGCCAAAACAGATACGCAGTATTTT. The chain has TRBV19 and TRBJ2-3; 7 bases are shared with TRBD1. CDR3 length: 17 amino acids. J was trimmed by 3 bases and V by 6 bases; bases with no gene match: 15. Germline lookup yields CDR1 LNHDA and CDR2 SQIVND (reference sequence). Supplemented by reference TRBV19 and TRBJ2-3, the full variable domain reads DGGITQSPKYLFRKEGQNVTLSCEQNLNHDAMYWYRQDPGQGLRLIYYSQIVNDFQKGDIAEGYSVSREKKESFPLTVTSAQKNPTAFYLCASRPNIGQAKTDTQYFGPGTRLTVL.

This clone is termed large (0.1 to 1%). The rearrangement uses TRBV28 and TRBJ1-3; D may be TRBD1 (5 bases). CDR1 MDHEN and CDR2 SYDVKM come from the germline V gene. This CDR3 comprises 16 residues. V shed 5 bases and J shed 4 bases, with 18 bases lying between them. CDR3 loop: CASSPGRWGSGNTIYF. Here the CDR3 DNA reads TGTGCCAGCAGTCCGGGACGGTGGGGCTCCGGAAACACCATATATTTT.

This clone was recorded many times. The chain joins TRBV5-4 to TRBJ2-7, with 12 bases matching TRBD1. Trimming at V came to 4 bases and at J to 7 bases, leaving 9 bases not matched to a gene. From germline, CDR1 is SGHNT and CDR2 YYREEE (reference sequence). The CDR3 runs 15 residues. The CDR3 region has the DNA TGTGCCAGCAGCCCCGCCGGGACAGGGGGCCAGGAGCAGTACTTC. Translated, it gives CASSPAGTGGQEQYF.

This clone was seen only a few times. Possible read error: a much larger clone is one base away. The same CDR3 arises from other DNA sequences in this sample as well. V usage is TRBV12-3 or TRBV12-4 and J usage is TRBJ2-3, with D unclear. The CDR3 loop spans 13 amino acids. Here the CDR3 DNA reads TGTGCCAGCAGTCTCCGCGTTACAGATACGCAGTGTTTT. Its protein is CASSLRVTDTQCF.

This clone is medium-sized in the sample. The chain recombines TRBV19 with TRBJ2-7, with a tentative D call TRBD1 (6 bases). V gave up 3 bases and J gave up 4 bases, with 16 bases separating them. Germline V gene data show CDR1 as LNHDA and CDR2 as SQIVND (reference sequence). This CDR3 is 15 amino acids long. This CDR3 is CASSIGLAGTYEQYF. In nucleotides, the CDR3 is TGTGCCAGTAGTATTGGCTTAGCAGGGACATACGAGCAGTACTTC.